Below, 5 T cell receptor beta chains from the same sample are listed, as sequenced in a study of blood T cell repertoires in COVID-19. Sequencing was performed with immunoSEQ multiplex PCR; in TCRdb, only in-frame clones are kept and a portion is missing. The table lists more than 300,000 clones, roughly 91% of them singletons, with about 1.2% in the top ten. Sample: PBMCs or T cells enriched from blood (not recorded which). These receptors were obtained from a woman aged 18-35 years who had recovered from COVID-19.

V gene TRBV4-1 combines with J gene TRBJ2-3; D remains ambiguous. Germline V gene lookup returns CDR1 MGHRA and CDR2 YSYEKL. Trimming pared 4 bases from V and 1 base from J, leaving 6 bases between. The CDR3 sequence is 13 residues long. CDR3 residues: CASSLRRTDTQYF. In DNA form, the CDR3 reads TGCGCCAGCAGCCTCAGGCGCACAGATACGCAGTATTTT.

The chain has TRBV5-6 and TRBJ2-2, with D hard to call. The ends were cut back, 1 base at V and 6 bases at J, with 4 bases in the middle. This CDR3 is built from 12 residues. Per the germline V gene, CDR1 is SGHDT and CDR2 is YYEEEE. In DNA form, the CDR3 reads TGTGCCAGCAGCTTGCGTTCCGGGGAGCTGTTTTTT. Protein product: CASSLRSGELFF.

V gene TRBV7-6 combines with J gene TRBJ2-7, with D uncertain. CDR1 SGHVS and CDR2 FNYEAQ come from the germline V gene. Trimming removed 4 bases from V and 5 bases from J, with 6 bases in between. CDR3 length: 11 residues. In DNA form, the CDR3 reads TGTGCCAGCAGCTCTGCGAACGAGCAGTACTTC. Residues: CASSSANEQYF.

This chain links TRBV6-5 with TRBJ2-7; a weak D match, TRBD2 (6 bases). CDR1 and CDR2 (germline): MNHEY, SVGAGI. There are 15 residues in the CDR3. V lost 0 bases and J lost 5, with 14 bases in between. The CDR3 nucleotides read TGTGCCAGCAGTTACTCAGCGGGTATGAGCAACGAGCAGTACTTC. As protein: CASSYSAGMSNEQYF.

The rearrangement links TRBV9 to TRBJ1-5; a weak D match, TRBD1 (6 bases). The CDR3 sequence is 14 residues long. Per germline, CDR1 SGDLS and CDR2 YYNGEE. With 0 bases removed from V and 8 bases from J, the gap between germline ends came to 12 bases. CDR3 protein: CASSVGQVLEPQHF. CDR3 bases: TGTGCCAGCAGCGTAGGACAGGTTTTAGAGCCCCAGCATTTT.